This T cell receptor (beta chain) was found in a study of cytomegalovirus exposure and HLA in healthy donors. Regarding the study as a whole: TCR beta chains numbering some 160 were designated cytomegalovirus-associated.

Remarks on this clone: Its matching antigen is unknown.

Researchers ran the PCR with 60 Vbeta and 13 Jbeta primers. Produced via immunoSEQ multiplex PCR; TCRdb's table is partial and in-frame only. The sample shows 120,000 to 150,000 clones, 68% of them seen only once. In germline, CDR1 is MNHNS, CDR2 SASEGT. The V gene lost 3 bases and the J gene lost 0 bases, with 5 bases spanning the gap. The CDR3 is made up of 13 amino acids. The rearrangement uses TRBV6-1 and TRBJ1-1, with D maybe TRBD1 (5 bases). Sequencing used PBMCs. The sequence came from a man aged 55 to 70 in good health and CMV-seronegative. The DNA of the CDR3 is TGTGCCAGCAGTGAGGGGCTGAACACTGAAGCTTTCTTT. Protein sequence: CASSEGLNTEAFF.